The sequence of this TCR beta chain was determined in a study of a mutant IDH1 vaccine in newly diagnosed glioma. Background on the study: Once 4-6 weeks had passed after radiotherapy alone, vaccination started, or it started with temozolomide cycles.

Comments on this clone: Its target is not known.

Specified time point: week 11, during vaccination. Every vaccine dose comprised 300 ug of mutant IDH1 20-mer peptide plus topical imiquimod. Here immunoSEQ multiplex PCR was the method, and the copy in TCRdb shows in-frame clones only, minus some. The table shows approximately 21,000 clones, with over 85% occurring only once. The CDR3 is 15 residues long. Germline V gene sequence: CDR1 MGHRA, CDR2 YSYEKL. Trimming removed 2 bases from V and 5 bases from J; junction bases left unmatched: 7. This sequence joins TRBV4-1 and TRBJ2-3; the match to TRBD1 covers 7 bases. The source is a middle-aged woman with glioma. Sequences were derived from PBMCs, sampled from a glioma patient whose treatment included an IDH1 peptide vaccine. The CDR3, as DNA: TGCGCCAGCAGCCAACATCCCGACAGGGAAGATACGCAGTATTTT. Encoded protein: CASSQHPDREDTQYF.